This paragraph reports one T cell receptor beta chain. There are 13 residues in the CDR3. Trimming cost V 6 bases and J 7 bases, with 12 bases left between them. CDR1 and CDR2 (germline): SGHTA, FQGTGA. This specimen belongs to a study of blood T cell repertoires in COVID-19. Study summary: The United States, Italy and Spain supplied acute and convalescent COVID-19 samples. Sample material is recorded as cDNA or gDNA derived from T cells, B-cell-depleted T cells, or PBMCs.

Source study methods: Estimation of nucleated cell counts relied on the amplification of reference gene primers. Libraries were prepared by immunoSEQ multiplex PCR; TCRdb keeps only in-frame clonotypes and omits some of them. V and J calls and clone size are copied from that table; D and trimming were computed from the DNA. This repertoire shows about 99,000 clones, 79% found once; its top ten account for around 18%. The receptor comes from a woman older than 75 with active or convalescent COVID-19. The V call is TRBV7-3, the J call TRBJ2-2; no reliable D call. Sample: peripheral blood. This CDR3 is CASSSRMGGELFF. Written as DNA, the CDR3 is TGTGCCAGCAGTTCTAGAATGGGCGGGGAGCTGTTTTTT.